This TCR beta chain was captured in a study of human T cells and chemical hapten exposure. Germline V lookup: CDR1 SNHLY, CDR2 FYNNEI. V gave up 2 bases and J gave up 3 bases, with 8 bases separating them. The CDR3 extends over 14 amino acids. Documented time point: healthy volunteer bleed at 6 weeks. The authors extracted total RNA from unfractionated whole blood. Unique molecular identifiers were linked by the library to individual cDNA molecules. TCRdb reprocessed the RACE reads with MiXCR, giving one entry per CDR3 protein. The repertoire holds 65,000 to 95,000 distinct CDR3 sequences, with approximately 8.1% as singletons.

This TCR was sampled from a female donor in good health. Some clones in this sample may be carry-over from other donors' samples. The chain has TRBV2 and TRBJ2-1; a possible D gene is TRBD1 (6 bases). Sequencing was carried out using whole blood. The CDR3 reads CASSETDSYNEQFF. CDR3 sequence (DNA): TGTGCCAGCAGTGAAACGGACAGCTACAATGAGCAGTTCTTC.